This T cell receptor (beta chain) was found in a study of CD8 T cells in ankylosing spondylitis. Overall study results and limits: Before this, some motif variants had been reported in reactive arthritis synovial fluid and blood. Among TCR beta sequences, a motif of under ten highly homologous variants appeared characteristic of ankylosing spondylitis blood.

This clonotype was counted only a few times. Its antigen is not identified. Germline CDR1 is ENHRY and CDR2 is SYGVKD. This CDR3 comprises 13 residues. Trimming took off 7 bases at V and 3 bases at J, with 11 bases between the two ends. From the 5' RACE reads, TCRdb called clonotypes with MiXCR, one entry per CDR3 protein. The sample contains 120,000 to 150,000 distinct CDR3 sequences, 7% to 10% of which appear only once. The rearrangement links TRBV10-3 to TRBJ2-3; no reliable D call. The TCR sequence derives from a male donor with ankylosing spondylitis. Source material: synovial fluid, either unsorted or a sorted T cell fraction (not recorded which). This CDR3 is CAITSSRTDTQYF. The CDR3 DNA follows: TGTGCCATCACTTCATCCAGGACAGATACGCAGTATTTT.